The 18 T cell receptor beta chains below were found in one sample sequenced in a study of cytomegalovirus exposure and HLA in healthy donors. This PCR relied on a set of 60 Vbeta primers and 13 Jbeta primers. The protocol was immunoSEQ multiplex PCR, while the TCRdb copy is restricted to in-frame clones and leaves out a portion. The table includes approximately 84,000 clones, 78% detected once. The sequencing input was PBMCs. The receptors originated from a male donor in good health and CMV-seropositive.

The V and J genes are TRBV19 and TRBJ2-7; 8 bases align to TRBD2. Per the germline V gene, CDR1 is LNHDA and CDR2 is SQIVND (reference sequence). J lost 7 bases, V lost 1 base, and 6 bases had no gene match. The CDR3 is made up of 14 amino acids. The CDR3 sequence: CASSIAGGPDEQYF. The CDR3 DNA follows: TGTGCCAGTAGTATAGCGGGAGGGCCGGATGAGCAGTACTTC. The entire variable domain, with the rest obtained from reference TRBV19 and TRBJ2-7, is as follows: DGGITQSPKYLFRKEGQNVTLSCEQNLNHDAMYWYRQDPGQGLRLIYYSQIVNDFQKGDIAEGYSVSREKKESFPLTVTSAQKNPTAFYLCASSIAGGPDEQYFGPGTRLTVT.

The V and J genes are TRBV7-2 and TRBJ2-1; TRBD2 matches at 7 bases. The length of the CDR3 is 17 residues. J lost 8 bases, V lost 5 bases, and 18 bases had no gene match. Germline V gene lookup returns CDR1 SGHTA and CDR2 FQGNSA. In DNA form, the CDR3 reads TGTGCCAGCAGCCCTCGCGGGGAGGGCCTCCTACGGTATGAGCAGTTCTTC. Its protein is CASSPRGEGLLRYEQFF.

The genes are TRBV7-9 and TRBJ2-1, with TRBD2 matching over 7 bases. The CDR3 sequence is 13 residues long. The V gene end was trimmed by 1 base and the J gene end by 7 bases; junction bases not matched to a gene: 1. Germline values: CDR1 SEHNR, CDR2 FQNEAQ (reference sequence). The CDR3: CASSLGTSNEQFF. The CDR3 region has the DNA TGTGCCAGCAGCTTAGGGACTAGTAATGAGCAGTTCTTC.

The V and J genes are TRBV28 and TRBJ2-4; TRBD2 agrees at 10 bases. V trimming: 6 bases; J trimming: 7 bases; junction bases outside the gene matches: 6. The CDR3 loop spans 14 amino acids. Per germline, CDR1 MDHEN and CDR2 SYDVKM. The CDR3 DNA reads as TGTGCCAGCAGACCCGGGACTAGCGCTAACATTCAGTACTTC. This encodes CASRPGTSANIQYF.

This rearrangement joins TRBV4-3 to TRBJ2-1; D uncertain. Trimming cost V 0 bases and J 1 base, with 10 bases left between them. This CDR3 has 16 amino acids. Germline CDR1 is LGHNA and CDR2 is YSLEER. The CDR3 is CASSQEPELSYNEQFF. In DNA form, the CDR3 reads TGCGCCAGCAGCCAAGAGCCAGAACTATCCTACAATGAGCAGTTCTTC.

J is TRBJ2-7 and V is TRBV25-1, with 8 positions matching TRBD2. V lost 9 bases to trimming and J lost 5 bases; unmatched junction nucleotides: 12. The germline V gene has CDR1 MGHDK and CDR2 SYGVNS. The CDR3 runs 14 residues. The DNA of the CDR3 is TGTGCCAGTAGAATCAGCGGGAGTGGCAACGAGCAGTACTTC. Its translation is CASRISGSGNEQYF.

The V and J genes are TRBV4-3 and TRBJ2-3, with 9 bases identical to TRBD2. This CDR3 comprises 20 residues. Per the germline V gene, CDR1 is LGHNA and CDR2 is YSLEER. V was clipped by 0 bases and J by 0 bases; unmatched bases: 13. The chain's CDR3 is CASSQDLGLAGRSSTDTQYF. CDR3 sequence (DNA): TGCGCCAGCAGCCAAGACCTTGGGCTAGCGGGACGTTCTAGCACAGATACGCAGTATTTT.

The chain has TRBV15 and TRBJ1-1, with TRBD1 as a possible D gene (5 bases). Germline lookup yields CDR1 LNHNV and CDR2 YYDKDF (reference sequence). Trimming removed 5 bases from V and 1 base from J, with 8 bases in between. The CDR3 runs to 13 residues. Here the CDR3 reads CATSSGPNTEAFF. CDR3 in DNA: TGTGCCACCAGCTCAGGGCCGAACACTGAAGCTTTCTTT.

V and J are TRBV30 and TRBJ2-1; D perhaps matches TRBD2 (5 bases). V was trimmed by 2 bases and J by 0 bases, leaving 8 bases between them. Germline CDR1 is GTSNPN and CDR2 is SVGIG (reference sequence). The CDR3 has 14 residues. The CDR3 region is CAWSPGNSYNEQFF. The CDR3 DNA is TGTGCCTGGAGTCCGGGAAACTCCTACAATGAGCAGTTCTTC.

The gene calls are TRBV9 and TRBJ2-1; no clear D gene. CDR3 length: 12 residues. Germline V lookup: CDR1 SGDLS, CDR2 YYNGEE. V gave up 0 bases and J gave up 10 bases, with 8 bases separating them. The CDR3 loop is CASSVAEAEQFF. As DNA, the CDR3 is TGTGCCAGCAGCGTAGCTGAGGCCGAGCAGTTCTTC.

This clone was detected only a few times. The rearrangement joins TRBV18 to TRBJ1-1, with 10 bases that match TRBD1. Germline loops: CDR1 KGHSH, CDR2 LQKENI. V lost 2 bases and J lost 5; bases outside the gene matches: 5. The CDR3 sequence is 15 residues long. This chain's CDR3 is CASSPIGTGETEAFF. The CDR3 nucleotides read TGTGCCAGCTCACCAATCGGGACAGGGGAGACTGAAGCTTTCTTT.

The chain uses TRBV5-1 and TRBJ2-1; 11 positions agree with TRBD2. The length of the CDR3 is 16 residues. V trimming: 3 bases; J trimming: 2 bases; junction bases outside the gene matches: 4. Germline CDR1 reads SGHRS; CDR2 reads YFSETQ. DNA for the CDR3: TGCGCCAGCAGCTCCTTTAGCGGGAGGGCCTACAATGAGCAGTTCTTC. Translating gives CASSSFSGRAYNEQFF.

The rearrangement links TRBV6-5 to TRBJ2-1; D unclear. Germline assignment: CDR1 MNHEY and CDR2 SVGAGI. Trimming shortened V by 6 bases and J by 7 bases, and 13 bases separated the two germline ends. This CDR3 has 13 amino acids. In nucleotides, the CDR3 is TGTGCCAGCAGGTTCAGCAGGTCGAATGAGCAGTTCTTC. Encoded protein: CASRFSRSNEQFF.

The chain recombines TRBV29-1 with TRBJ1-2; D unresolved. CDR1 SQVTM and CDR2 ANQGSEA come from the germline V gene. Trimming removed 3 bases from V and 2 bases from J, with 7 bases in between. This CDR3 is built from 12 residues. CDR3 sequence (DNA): TGCAGCGTTGAGGCCCTGAACTATGGCTACACCTTC. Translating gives CSVEALNYGYTF.

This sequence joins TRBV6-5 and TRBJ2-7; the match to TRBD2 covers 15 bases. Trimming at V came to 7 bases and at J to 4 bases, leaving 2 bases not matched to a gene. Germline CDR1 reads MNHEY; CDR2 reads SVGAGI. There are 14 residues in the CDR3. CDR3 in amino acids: CASKGTSGRYEQYF. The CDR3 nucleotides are TGTGCCAGCAAAGGGACTAGCGGGAGGTACGAGCAGTACTTC.

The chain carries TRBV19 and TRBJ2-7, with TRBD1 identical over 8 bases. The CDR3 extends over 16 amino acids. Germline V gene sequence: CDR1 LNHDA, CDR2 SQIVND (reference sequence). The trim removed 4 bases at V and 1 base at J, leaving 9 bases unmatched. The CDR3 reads CASSTRDRGLSYEQYF. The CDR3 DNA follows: TGTGCCAGTAGTACCCGAGACAGGGGACTTTCCTACGAGCAGTACTTC. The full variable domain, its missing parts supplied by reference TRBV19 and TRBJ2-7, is DGGITQSPKYLFRKEGQNVTLSCEQNLNHDAMYWYRQDPGQGLRLIYYSQIVNDFQKGDIAEGYSVSREKKESFPLTVTSAQKNPTAFYLCASSTRDRGLSYEQYFGPGTRLTVT.

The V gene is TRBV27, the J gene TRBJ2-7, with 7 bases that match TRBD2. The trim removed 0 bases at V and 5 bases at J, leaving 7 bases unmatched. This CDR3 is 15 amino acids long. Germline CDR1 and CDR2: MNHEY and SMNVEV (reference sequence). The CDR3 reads CASSLSRGGPHEQYF. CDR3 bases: TGTGCCAGCAGTTTATCGAGGGGAGGGCCCCACGAGCAGTACTTC.

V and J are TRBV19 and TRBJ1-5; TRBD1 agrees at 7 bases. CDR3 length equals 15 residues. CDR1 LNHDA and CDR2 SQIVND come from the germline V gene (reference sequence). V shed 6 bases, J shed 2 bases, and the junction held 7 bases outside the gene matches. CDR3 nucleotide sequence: TGTGCCAGTAGCGCCGACAGGGCTGGCAATCAGCCCCAGCATTTT. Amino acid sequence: CASSADRAGNQPQHF.